The 20 T cell receptor beta chains below were found in one sample sequenced in a study of shared clonotypes between healthy human individuals. The assay was immunoSEQ multiplex PCR, and TCRdb's table has in-frame clones only and misses some. Among fewer than 600,000 clones listed, around 78% were seen once. Sequencing used PBMCs. All receptors derive from a woman between 40 and 55 years old in good health. Some clones in this sample may be carry-over from other donors' samples.

On this clone itself: Given a much more abundant clone one base away, this may be a read error. V usage is TRBV27 and J usage is TRBJ2-7; TRBD2 matches at 12 bases. The germline V gene encodes CDR1 MNHEY and CDR2 SMNVEV (reference sequence). The CDR3 consists of 19 residues. Unmatched junction bases numbered 17, after V lost 6 bases and J lost 2 bases. The CDR3 DNA sequence: TGTGCCAGCAGCCCCTCCGAGACTAGCGGGAGTCCCTTCCCCTACGAGCAGTACTTC. It codes for CASSPSETSGSPFPYEQYF.

The count of this clone is one. The genes are TRBV15 and TRBJ2-5, with TRBD2 matching 7 bases. The V gene's germline CDR1 is LNHNV and CDR2 YYDKDF (reference sequence). J lost 5 bases, V lost 7 bases, and 13 bases had no gene match. CDR3 length equals 15 residues. The CDR3 region has the DNA TGTGCCACCACCGGGATGGGGGGGACTTGGGAGACCCAGTACTTC. This translates into CATTGMGGTWETQYF.

The J gene is TRBJ2-3, the V gene TRBV7-9; the match to TRBD1 covers 8 bases. The CDR3 loop spans 17 amino acids. Trimming took 2 bases from V and 2 from J; bases not matched to a gene: 9. Germline V gene lookup returns CDR1 SEHNR and CDR2 FQNEAQ (reference sequence). The CDR3 sequence is CASSLRQGAWVTDTQYF. As DNA, the CDR3 is TGTGCCAGCAGCTTAAGGCAGGGGGCCTGGGTCACAGATACGCAGTATTTT.

The chain recombines TRBV19 with TRBJ1-2; D might be TRBD1 (6 bases). The CDR3 length is 16 residues. Germline values: CDR1 LNHDA, CDR2 SQIVND (reference sequence). The V end was cut by 1 base, the J end by 4 bases, with 16 bases between. CDR3 coding DNA: TGTGCCAGTAGTATAGTACAGGGTCGGACCTCCTATGGCTACACCTTC. It yields the protein CASSIVQGRTSYGYTF.

The gene calls are TRBV19 and TRBJ1-1; possible D gene TRBD1, 5 bases. CDR3 length: 14 amino acids. Per the germline V gene, CDR1 is LNHDA and CDR2 is SQIVND (reference sequence). Trimming removed 7 bases at V and 7 bases at J, with 19 bases between. The CDR3 loop is CASTGRIRGDEAFF. DNA for the CDR3: TGTGCCAGTACCGGGAGAATACGGGGCGATGAAGCTTTCTTT.

The genes are TRBV4-1 and TRBJ2-5, with 7 nucleotides matching TRBD1. V shed 3 bases and J 4 bases; nucleotides not matched to a gene: 11. CDR1 and CDR2 (germline): MGHRA, YSYEKL. The CDR3 is made up of 16 amino acids. Here the CDR3 reads CASSHPWTGGLETQYF. CDR3 bases: TGCGCCAGCAGCCATCCCTGGACAGGTGGTTTAGAGACCCAGTACTTC.

This rearrangement joins TRBV25-1 to TRBJ2-3; D is ambiguous. The CDR3 runs to 14 residues. V lost 5 bases to trimming and J lost 3 bases, with 12 bases between them. The germline gives CDR1 MGHDK, CDR2 SYGVNS. CDR3 protein: CASSSGWQTDTQYF. The CDR3 DNA sequence: TGTGCCAGCAGTTCAGGTTGGCAGACAGATACGCAGTATTTT.

V usage is TRBV29-1 and J usage is TRBJ1-1, with D possibly matching TRBD1 (6 bases). Germline V CDR1 and CDR2: SQVTM, ANQGSEA. This CDR3 is 12 amino acids long. With 2 bases removed from V and 10 bases from J, the gap between germline ends came to 14 bases. The CDR3 region is CSVERGGEGAFF. CDR3 nucleotide sequence: TGCAGCGTTGAAAGAGGGGGAGAGGGAGCTTTCTTT. Full variable domain (missing parts from reference TRBV29-1 and TRBJ1-1): SAVISQKPSRDICQRGTSLTIQCQVDSQVTMMFWYRQQPGQSLTLIATANQGSEATYESGFVIDKFPISRPNLTFSTLTVSNMSPEDSSIYLCSVERGGEGAFFGQGTRLTVV.

The V gene is TRBV7-9, the J gene TRBJ2-2; TRBD2 aligns across 13 bases. V lost 3 bases to trimming and J lost 4 bases; unmatched junction nucleotides: 5. Germline V CDR1 and CDR2: SEHNR, FQNEAQ (reference sequence). This CDR3 has 17 amino acids. CDR3 amino acids: CASSFNGLAGVTGELFF. CDR3 in DNA: TGTGCCAGCAGCTTCAACGGACTAGCGGGAGTCACCGGGGAGCTGTTTTTT.

In regard to this clone: Compared with germline, one end of the junction differs, possibly owing to a read error. The chain links TRBV15 to TRBJ2-7; no clear D. CDR3 length equals 14 residues. Germline CDR1 is LNHNV and CDR2 is YYDKDF (reference sequence). CDR3 DNA: TGTGCCACCAGCAGAGATTTCTCCCGCTACGCGCAGTACTTC. It translates to CATSRDFSRYAQYF.

This sequence joins TRBV9 and TRBJ1-3; D gene unclear. V lost 7 bases to trimming and J lost 2 bases, with 19 bases between them. The CDR3 contains 16 residues. Germline V gene data show CDR1 as SGDLS and CDR2 as YYNGEE. CDR3 coding DNA: TGTGCCAGCCACGACCACAAAAGCAGCGCTGGAAACACCATATATTTT. Translating it yields CASHDHKSSAGNTIYF.

The chain is built from TRBV28 and TRBJ2-7; TRBD1 matches 10 bases. V lost 5 bases, J lost 4 bases, and 11 bases stayed unmatched. This CDR3 has 16 residues. CDR1 is MDHEN, CDR2 SYDVKM, per germline. The CDR3 nucleotides are TGTGCCAGCAGTACACCCGCTAGGGACAGGGGATACGAGCAGTACTTC. As protein: CASSTPARDRGYEQYF.

The chain joins TRBV20-1 to TRBJ2-1; D gene unclear. Trimming took off 5 bases at V and 7 bases at J, with 6 bases between the two ends. The CDR3 is 10 residues long. Germline CDR1 reads DFQATT; CDR2 reads SNEGSKA (reference sequence). As DNA, the CDR3 is TGCAGTGCTCCCTCAAATGAGCAGTTCTTC. It codes for CSAPSNEQFF.

The genes are TRBV27 and TRBJ2-7; no definite D call. Germline CDR1 and CDR2: MNHEY and SMNVEV (reference sequence). The CDR3 is 13 amino acids. Deletions cut 8 bases from V and 3 bases from J, with 14 bases between. Here the CDR3 reads CASWSALSYEQYF. The CDR3 coding sequence is TGTGCCAGCTGGTCTGCCCTAAGCTACGAGCAGTACTTC.

This clone was seen a handful of times. V is TRBV5-8 and J is TRBJ2-2, with D perhaps matching TRBD1 or TRBD2 (5 bases each). The germline V and J ends were trimmed by 4 bases and 4 bases, with 20 bases remaining between them. From germline, CDR1 is SGHTS and CDR2 YDEGEE. CDR3 size: 17 residues. The CDR3 here is CASSLPRDGLTTGELFF. DNA of the CDR3: TGTGCCAGCAGCCTACCTAGGGACGGCCTAACCACCGGGGAGCTGTTTTTT. The variable domain in full, completed from reference TRBV5-8 and TRBJ2-2, reads EAGVTQSPTHLIKTRGQQATLRCSPISGHTSVYWYQQALGLGLQFLLWYDEGEERNRGNFPPRFSGRQFPNYSSELNVNALELEDSALYLCASSLPRDGLTTGELFFGEGSRLTVL.

This clone was counted at least ten times. The V and J genes are TRBV28 and TRBJ1-1; D is perhaps TRBD1 (6 bases). The V gene lost 2 bases and the J gene lost 3 bases, with 16 bases spanning the gap. The CDR3 is 16 residues long. Germline CDR1 MDHEN, CDR2 SYDVKM. In nucleotides, the CDR3 is TGTGCCAGCAGTTTAAATATGGACAGCCACGACACTGAAGCTTTCTTT. This translates into CASSLNMDSHDTEAFF.

The chain has TRBV5-6 and TRBJ2-7; no clear D gene. This CDR3 contains 14 residues. Germline CDR1 and CDR2: SGHDT and YYEEEE. The V and J ends lost 1 base and 8 bases respectively, with 16 bases between them. CDR3 region: CASSLKYNPTQQYF. CDR3 bases: TGTGCCAGCAGCTTGAAGTACAATCCTACGCAGCAGTACTTC.

The CDR3 loop reads CASSLVATGALETQYF. The CDR3 DNA reads TGCGCCAGCAGCTTGGTGGCGACAGGGGCGTTGGAGACCCAGTACTTC. This chain uses TRBV5-1 with TRBJ2-5; the match to TRBD1 covers 8 bases. With V trimmed by 0 bases and J by 5 bases, 9 bases remained unmatched. In germline, CDR1 is SGHRS, CDR2 YFSETQ. This CDR3 comprises 16 residues.

Concerning this clone itself: This may arise from a read error, as a much more abundant clone is one base away. V is TRBV2 and J is TRBJ2-3; D unclear. The end of the DNA aligns better with TRBJ1-5, so the J call may be wrong. This CDR3 spans 14 amino acids. Germline values: CDR1 SNHLY, CDR2 FYNNEI. The CDR3 coding sequence is TGTGCCAGCAGTGGGGAAGGAGTCCGCGATACGCAGCATTTT. Its protein product is CASSGEGVRDTQHF.

V gene TRBV19 combines with J gene TRBJ1-1; TRBD1 is a possible D gene (5 bases). The germline gives CDR1 LNHDA, CDR2 SQIVND (reference sequence). The ends were cut back, 0 bases at V and 11 bases at J, with 7 bases in the middle. This CDR3 contains 11 residues. The CDR3, as DNA: TGTGCCAGTAGTATAGAAGGGGAGGCTTTCTTT. It encodes CASSIEGEAFF.